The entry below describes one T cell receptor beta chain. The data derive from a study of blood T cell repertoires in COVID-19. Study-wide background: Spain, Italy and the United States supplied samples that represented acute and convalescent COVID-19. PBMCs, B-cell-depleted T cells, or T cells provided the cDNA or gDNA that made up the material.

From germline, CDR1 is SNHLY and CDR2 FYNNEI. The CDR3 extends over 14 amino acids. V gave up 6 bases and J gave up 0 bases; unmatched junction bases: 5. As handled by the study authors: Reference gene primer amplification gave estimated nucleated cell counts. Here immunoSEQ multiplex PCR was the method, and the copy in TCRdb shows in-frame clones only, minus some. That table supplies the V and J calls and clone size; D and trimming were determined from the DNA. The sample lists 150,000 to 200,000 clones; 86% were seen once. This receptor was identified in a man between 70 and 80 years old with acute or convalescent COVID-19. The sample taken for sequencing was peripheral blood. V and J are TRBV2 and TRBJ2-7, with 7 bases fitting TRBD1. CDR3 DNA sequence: TGTGCCAGCAGAGGGGGCAGTCACTCCTACGAGCAGTACTTC. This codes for CASRGGSHSYEQYF.